These 12 T cell receptor beta chains originate from one sample sequenced in a study of T cell responses to AZD1222 COVID-19 vaccine. Assay: immunoSEQ multiplex PCR; the TCRdb copy retains only in-frame clones and omits some. The data hold more than 140,000 clones, with 88% observed a single time. Sequenced material: peripheral blood, taken on day 0 of AZD1222 vaccination. The source of these receptors is an adult in good health.

The chain has TRBV2 and TRBJ1-2, with TRBD1 matching 9 bases. Trimming removed 6 bases from V and 5 bases from J; junction bases left unmatched: 4. Per germline, CDR1 SNHLY and CDR2 FYNNEI. The CDR3 has 13 residues. The CDR3 region is CASRGQGPYGYTF. CDR3 bases: TGTGCCAGCAGAGGACAGGGGCCTTATGGCTACACCTTC. The full variable domain, its missing parts supplied by reference TRBV2 and TRBJ1-2, is EPEVTQTPSHQVTQMGQEVILRCVPISNHLYFYWYRQILGQKVEFLVSFYNNEISEKSEIFDDQFSVERPDGSNFTLKIRSTKLEDSAMYFCASRGQGPYGYTFGSGTRLTVV.

The rearrangement links TRBV5-1 to TRBJ2-2; unclear D gene. The V end was cut by 3 bases, the J end by 4 bases, with 10 bases between. Germline CDR1 and CDR2: SGHRS and YFSETQ. This CDR3 comprises 14 residues. CDR3 in amino acids: CASSSTPSTGELFF. The CDR3 DNA sequence: TGCGCCAGCAGCTCCACACCCTCCACCGGGGAGCTGTTTTTT.

This clone was seen a handful of times. The chain employs TRBV10-3 and TRBJ2-2, with unresolved D. CDR3 size: 14 residues. Deletions cut 8 bases from V and 4 bases from J, with 14 bases between. Per germline, CDR1 ENHRY and CDR2 SYGVKD. CDR3 nucleotide sequence: TGTGCCATCCAGCCAGCGTTAACCACCGGGGAGCTGTTTTTT. Amino acid sequence: CAIQPALTTGELFF.

This rearrangement joins TRBV18 to TRBJ2-7, with TRBD1 as a possible D gene (5 bases). CDR3 length equals 13 residues. Per germline, CDR1 KGHSH and CDR2 LQKENI. Trimming pared 1 base from V and 5 bases from J, leaving 9 bases between. CDR3 residues: CASSPRQIHEQYF. CDR3 nucleotide sequence: TGTGCCAGCTCACCACGACAGATCCACGAGCAGTACTTC. The whole variable domain, remainder taken from reference TRBV18 and TRBJ2-7, is NAGVMQNPRHLVRRRGQEARLRCSPMKGHSHVYWYRQLPEEGLKFMVYLQKENIIDESGMPKERFSAEFPKEGPSILRIQQVVRGDSAAYFCASSPRQIHEQYFGPGTRLTVT.

The V and J genes are TRBV4-1 and TRBJ2-1; TRBD2 matches 11 bases. The germline V gene has CDR1 MGHRA and CDR2 YSYEKL. The CDR3 sequence is 16 residues long. Trimming at V came to 4 bases and at J to 5 bases, leaving 7 bases not matched to a gene. CDR3 loop: CASSRTSGLGNNEQFF. The DNA of the CDR3 is TGCGCCAGCAGCCGGACTAGCGGGTTGGGCAACAATGAGCAGTTCTTC.

The gene calls are TRBV7-2 and TRBJ2-1; TRBD1 aligns across 9 bases. CDR1 is SGHTA and CDR2 is FQGNSA in the germline V gene. Trimming removed 2 bases from V and 10 bases from J; junction bases left unmatched: 6. This CDR3 is 14 amino acids long. The CDR3 bases are TGTGCCAGCAGCTTATTAGTAGGGACAGGGGAGCAGTTCTTC. Translated: CASSLLVGTGEQFF.

This chain connects TRBV6-4 to TRBJ2-1; 7 nucleotides line up with TRBD2. Germline V gene lookup returns CDR1 MRHNA and CDR2 SNTAGT. This CDR3 region has 15 residues. After removal of 5 bases from V and 9 bases from J, the junction contained 13 bases not matched to a gene. The CDR3 region is CASSLTWGGRGEQFF. CDR3 nucleotides: TGTGCCAGCAGTTTGACTTGGGGAGGGAGGGGTGAGCAGTTCTTC.

The V call is TRBV15, the J call TRBJ1-4; no clear D gene. CDR1 is LNHNV, CDR2 YYDKDF, per germline (reference sequence). The V end was cut by 8 bases, the J end by 3 bases, with 10 bases between. This CDR3 has 13 residues. The CDR3 here is CATARSANEKLFF. The CDR3 DNA reads as TGTGCCACCGCGAGGTCGGCTAATGAAAAACTGTTTTTT.

This chain connects TRBV7-2 to TRBJ2-5; perhaps TRBD2 as D (5 bases). The V end was cut by 5 bases, the J end by 4 bases, with 23 bases between. Germline CDR1 is SGHTA and CDR2 is FQGNSA. This CDR3 contains 17 residues. CDR3 residues: CASSPGWAGGLGETQYF. The CDR3 DNA reads TGTGCCAGCAGCCCTGGATGGGCGGGCGGACTGGGAGAGACCCAGTACTTC.

This chain uses TRBV29-1 with TRBJ2-1; D might be TRBD2 (6 bases). Looked up from germline, CDR1 is SQVTM and CDR2 is ANQGSEA. This CDR3 comprises 13 residues. Trimming shortened V by 8 bases and J by 6 bases, and 17 bases separated the two germline ends. CDR3 DNA: TGCAGCCCGGGACTGGCAGGTGGCAATGAGCAGTTCTTC. Translating it yields CSPGLAGGNEQFF.

The rearrangement links TRBV19 to TRBJ1-1; D call uncertain. The V and J ends lost 5 bases and 1 base respectively, with 14 bases between them. The length of the CDR3 is 15 residues. CDR1 is LNHDA and CDR2 is SQIVND in the germline V gene (reference sequence). CDR3 DNA sequence: TGTGCCAGTAGTTCCTCAGGACGGCCGAACACTGAAGCTTTCTTT. This gives the protein CASSSSGRPNTEAFF.

The J gene is TRBJ1-2, the V gene TRBV4-3; the D is unclear. This CDR3 spans 13 amino acids. Germline lookup yields CDR1 LGHNA and CDR2 YSLEER. V was clipped by 0 bases and J by 8 bases, with 10 bases between them. CDR3: CASSQDRVGGYTF. The CDR3 DNA is TGCGCCAGCAGCCAAGATCGGGTGGGAGGCTACACCTTC.